Shown below are 21 T cell receptor beta chains from a single sample sequenced in a study of blood T cell repertoires in COVID-19. The protocol was immunoSEQ multiplex PCR, while the TCRdb copy is restricted to in-frame clones and leaves out a portion. The table lists approximately 180,000 clones, 70% to 90% of them singletons. The source material was peripheral blood. These receptors were taken from a woman older than 75 with acute or convalescent COVID-19.

The chain's CDR3 is CASSIFVGSSGNTIYF. As DNA, the CDR3 is TGTGCCAGTAGTATATTTGTCGGTTCCTCTGGAAACACCATATATTTT. The V gene is TRBV19, the J gene TRBJ1-3; D unclear. This CDR3 has 16 amino acids. CDR1 is LNHDA, CDR2 SQIVND, per germline (reference sequence). The V end was cut by 2 bases, the J end by 0 bases, with 11 bases between.

V gene TRBV2 combines with J gene TRBJ2-3, with TRBD1 matching over 7 bases. The V segment lost 7 bases and the J segment 3 bases; nucleotides outside the gene matches: 7. This CDR3 has 14 residues. Germline V gene lookup returns CDR1 SNHLY and CDR2 FYNNEI. The CDR3 region is CASTYAQGTDTQYF. CDR3 nucleotides: TGTGCCAGCACCTACGCACAGGGGACAGATACGCAGTATTTT.

V and J are TRBV3-1 (or the pseudogene TRBV3-2) and TRBJ2-2, with 8 bases matching TRBD2. The CDR3 spans 17 residues. The V gene end was trimmed by 4 bases and the J gene end by 0 bases; junction bases not matched to a gene: 7. Per the germline V gene, CDR1 is LGHDT and CDR2 is YNNKEL (reference sequence). CDR3 residues: CASSRTSGGANTGELFF. The CDR3 nucleotides are TGTGCCAGCAGCCGTACTAGCGGAGGGGCGAACACCGGGGAGCTGTTTTTT.

Written as DNA, the CDR3 is TGTGCCAGCAGCCCGGGACAGGCCCCTGGGGGCAATCAGCCCCAGCATTTT. Amino acids: CASSPGQAPGGNQPQHF. V gene TRBV6-2 or TRBV6-3 combines with J gene TRBJ1-5; 8 positions agree with TRBD1. With V trimmed by 6 bases and J by 2 bases, 12 bases remained unmatched. From germline, CDR1 is MNHEY and CDR2 SVGEGT. The CDR3 consists of 17 residues.

This chain connects TRBV7-9 to TRBJ2-6; D is undetermined. The ends were cut back, 2 bases at V and 2 bases at J, with 13 bases in the middle. This CDR3 is built from 17 residues. Germline V CDR1 and CDR2: SEHNR, FQNEAQ (reference sequence). CDR3 coding DNA: TGTGCCAGCAGCTTAACTGCGCCCAACCCTGGGGCCAACGTCCTGACTTTC. Translation gives CASSLTAPNPGANVLTF. The entire variable domain, with the rest obtained from reference TRBV7-9 and TRBJ2-6, is as follows: DTGVSQNPRHKITKRGQNVTFRCDPISEHNRLYWYRQTLGQGPEFLTYFQNEAQLEKSRLLSDRFSAERPKGSFSTLEIQRTEQGDSAMYLCASSLTAPNPGANVLTFGAGSRLTVL.

This rearrangement joins TRBV7-9 to TRBJ1-5, with unresolved D. CDR3 length: 13 residues. Trimming pared 4 bases from V and 0 bases from J, leaving 4 bases between. The germline gives CDR1 SEHNR, CDR2 FQNEAQ (reference sequence). CDR3 region: CASSSGSNQPQHF. CDR3 nucleotide sequence: TGTGCCAGCAGCTCGGGTAGCAATCAGCCCCAGCATTTT.

V gene TRBV3-1 (or the pseudogene TRBV3-2) combines with J gene TRBJ2-7; D is possibly TRBD2 (6 bases). The CDR3 runs 15 residues. CDR1 is LGHDT and CDR2 is YNNKEL in the germline V gene (reference sequence). With 2 bases removed from V and 3 bases from J, the gap between germline ends came to 14 bases. CDR3 sequence reads: CASSQMAGSNYEQYF. The DNA of the CDR3 is TGTGCCAGCAGCCAAATGGCGGGATCGAACTACGAGCAGTACTTC.

The genes are TRBV19 and TRBJ1-2, with TRBD1 identical over 10 bases. Germline V gene data show CDR1 as LNHDA and CDR2 as SQIVND (reference sequence). The ends lost 5 bases at V and 7 bases at J; junction bases unmatched: 7. The CDR3 has 14 residues. The CDR3 bases are TGTGCCAGTAGTTCCCGGGACAGGGGTCTTGGCTACACCTTC. This codes for CASSSRDRGLGYTF.

The chain recombines TRBV2 with TRBJ1-2; tentative D call: TRBD1 (6 bases). The ends were cut back, 0 bases at V and 6 bases at J, with 17 bases in the middle. CDR1 is SNHLY and CDR2 is FYNNEI in the germline V gene. The CDR3 runs 16 residues. CDR3 sequence (DNA): TGTGCCAGCAGTGAAGCGCGGGGGGGCTGGATGGATGGCTACACCTTC. This encodes CASSEARGGWMDGYTF. The entire variable domain, with the rest obtained from reference TRBV2 and TRBJ1-2, is as follows: EPEVTQTPSHQVTQMGQEVILRCVPISNHLYFYWYRQILGQKVEFLVSFYNNEISEKSEIFDDQFSVERPDGSNFTLKIRSTKLEDSAMYFCASSEARGGWMDGYTFGSGTRLTVV.

The V and J genes are TRBV4-3 and TRBJ1-2; no firm D call. V was trimmed by 0 bases and J by 2 bases, leaving 10 bases between them. This CDR3 is 15 amino acids long. Germline-derived CDR1 and CDR2 are LGHNA and YSLEER. The CDR3 spells CASSQDQDFNYGYTF. Written as DNA, the CDR3 is TGCGCCAGCAGCCAAGATCAGGACTTCAACTATGGCTACACCTTC.

This chain links TRBV3-1 (or the pseudogene TRBV3-2) with TRBJ2-7, with 7 positions matching TRBD2. CDR1 is LGHDT, CDR2 YNNKEL, per germline (reference sequence). Trimming at V came to 4 bases and at J to 2 bases, leaving 8 bases not matched to a gene. This CDR3 comprises 15 residues. The CDR3 reads CASSPLRGSTYEQYF. CDR3 bases: TGTGCCAGCAGCCCCTTGCGGGGGTCCACCTACGAGCAGTACTTC.

The chain employs TRBV4-2 and TRBJ1-1, with 8 positions matching TRBD1. Germline CDR1 and CDR2: LGHNA and YNFKEQ. This CDR3 spans 14 amino acids. Losses at the gene ends were 4 bases for V and 0 bases for J; bases not matched to a gene: 1. This chain's CDR3 is CASSPDRVNTEAFF. The CDR3 DNA reads TGTGCCAGCAGCCCGGACAGGGTGAACACTGAAGCTTTCTTT.

The chain employs TRBV5-1 and TRBJ1-5; the D is unclear. Trimming pared 0 bases from V and 5 bases from J, leaving 12 bases between. Germline V gene sequence: CDR1 SGHRS, CDR2 YFSETQ. The CDR3 has 15 amino acids. The CDR3 region is CASSLGAAFDQPQHF. In nucleotides, the CDR3 is TGCGCCAGCAGCTTGGGGGCAGCCTTCGATCAGCCCCAGCATTTT.

This clone came up many times. The rearrangement joins TRBV2 to TRBJ2-7; TRBD1 matches at 9 bases. The CDR3 has 12 amino acids. Germline loops: CDR1 SNHLY, CDR2 FYNNEI. V shed 5 bases and J 6 bases; nucleotides not matched to a gene: 2. In DNA form, the CDR3 reads TGTGCCAGCAGTTTGACAGGGGGCGAGCAGTACTTC. This encodes CASSLTGGEQYF.

CDR3 sequence reads: CASRGAYLLISYQETQYF. In DNA, the CDR3 is TGTGCCAGTCGGGGGGCCTATCTCCTCATTTCGTACCAAGAGACCCAGTACTTC. The gene calls are TRBV6-4 and TRBJ2-5, with a possible D match to TRBD2 (7 bases). The CDR3 runs 18 residues. V dropped 9 bases and J dropped 0 bases, with 26 bases sitting between them. Germline CDR1 MRHNA, CDR2 SNTAGT.

V is TRBV5-6 and J is TRBJ1-2, with a tentative D call TRBD1 (5 bases). The length of the CDR3 is 18 residues. From germline, CDR1 is SGHDT and CDR2 YYEEEE. Between the trimmed V and J ends, which lost 1 base and 2 bases, there was a span of 21 bases. The CDR3 DNA reads TGTGCCAGCAGCTTGATTGCTGGGGCCGTACTCGTAAACTATGGCTACACCTTC. This translates into CASSLIAGAVLVNYGYTF.

The J gene is TRBJ1-1, the V gene TRBV4-3; possibly TRBD1 for D (6 bases). Per germline, CDR1 LGHNA and CDR2 YSLEER. Trimming pared 1 base from V and 12 bases from J, leaving 15 bases between. This CDR3 comprises 13 residues. CDR3 nucleotides: TGCGCCAGCAGCCAAGTCGTCCGGGACAAAACTTTCTTT. Residues: CASSQVVRDKTFF.

The chain links TRBV19 to TRBJ2-4; 8 bases align to TRBD1. From germline, CDR1 is LNHDA and CDR2 SQIVND (reference sequence). The V segment lost 1 base and the J segment 9 bases; nucleotides outside the gene matches: 8. The CDR3 is 15 residues long. The CDR3 sequence is CASSIGLQGVSIQYF. DNA of the CDR3: TGTGCCAGTAGTATAGGGCTACAGGGGGTGAGCATTCAGTACTTC.

V gene TRBV10-3 combines with J gene TRBJ1-1; TRBD1 might be the D (5 bases). There are 15 residues in the CDR3. Trimming stripped 5 bases from V and 4 bases from J, with 17 bases between. The germline V gene has CDR1 ENHRY and CDR2 SYGVKD. CDR3 amino acids: CAISPSGQGGTEAFF. For the CDR3, the DNA is TGTGCCATCAGTCCCAGTGGGCAGGGAGGCACTGAAGCTTTCTTT.

The chain links TRBV6-2 or TRBV6-3 to TRBJ2-2, with 14 bases aligning to TRBD2. The germline V gene has CDR1 MNHEY and CDR2 SVGEGT. CDR3 length equals 18 residues. Losses at the gene ends were 5 bases for V and 4 bases for J; bases not matched to a gene: 9. In nucleotides, the CDR3 is TGTGCCAGCAGTGACCGCGGACTAGCGGGGGGCCCCACCGGGGAGCTGTTTTTT. Protein sequence: CASSDRGLAGGPTGELFF.

The rearrangement uses TRBV6-5 and TRBJ1-3, with 9 bases lining up with TRBD1. The V gene's germline CDR1 is MNHEY and CDR2 SVGAGI. The CDR3 loop spans 14 amino acids. Trimming took 4 bases from V and 3 from J; bases not matched to a gene: 1. CDR3 residues: CASSLGQGGNTIYF. The CDR3 DNA reads as TGTGCCAGCAGTTTGGGACAGGGTGGAAACACCATATATTTT.